A selection of T cell receptor beta chains follows, all from one sample in a study of blood T cell repertoires in COVID-19. Sequencing was performed with immunoSEQ multiplex PCR; in TCRdb, only in-frame clones are kept and a portion is missing. Here the sample spans 55,000 to 80,000 clones, around 87% being singletons. The specimen sequenced was peripheral blood. The source of these receptors is a human donor in a cohort sampled during active COVID-19. The CDR3 runs from the conserved cysteine through the conserved F or W. Fields, in order: D gene, J gene, V gene, clone size, CDR3 DNA, CDR3 protein. D genes are given only for firm matches. Clone size, where shown, is once, few, many, or a class for clones that have expanded.

d_gene: TRBD1; j_gene: TRBJ1-6; v_gene: TRBV28; abundance: -; CDR3nt: TGTGCCAGCAATCTCCGACAGGGGGCGCAGAATTCACCCCTCCACTTT; CDR3aa: CASNLRQGAQNSPLHF
d_gene: TRBD1; j_gene: TRBJ2-1; v_gene: TRBV29-1; abundance: -; CDR3nt: TGCAGCGTTGAAGGGCCACAGGGGGCGCCTTACAATGAGCAGTTCTTC; CDR3aa: CSVEGPQGAPYNEQFF
d_gene: TRBD2; j_gene: TRBJ2-3; v_gene: TRBV5-4; abundance: -; CDR3nt: TGTGCCAGCAGCTTACAACCAGCGGGGGGGCCGGCGGGCACAGATACGCAGTATTTT; CDR3aa: CASSLQPAGGPAGTDTQYF
d_gene: -; j_gene: TRBJ1-1; v_gene: TRBV30; abundance: -; CDR3nt: TGTGCCTGGAGGACGGCGGGGGTCGGGGGGCGAGCTTTCTTT; CDR3aa: CAWRTAGVGGRAFF
d_gene: -; j_gene: TRBJ2-3; v_gene: TRBV5-4; abundance: -; CDR3nt: TGTGCCAGCAGCCCTAAAACAGATACGCAGTATTTT; CDR3aa: CASSPKTDTQYF
d_gene: -; j_gene: TRBJ2-2; v_gene: TRBV7-9; abundance: once; CDR3nt: TGTGCCAGCAGCTTACAGGGTTTTGGGACCGGGGAGCTGTTTTTT; CDR3aa: CASSLQGFGTGELFF
d_gene: TRBD2; j_gene: TRBJ2-3; v_gene: TRBV28; abundance: -; CDR3nt: TGTGCCAGCAGTGCTGTCAGGGCTAGCGGGGCGTCTTATACGCAGTATTTT; CDR3aa: CASSAVRASGASYTQYF
d_gene: TRBD1; j_gene: TRBJ1-1; v_gene: TRBV18; abundance: -; CDR3nt: TGTGCCAGCTCACAAACAGGACAGGGGGGCACTGAAGCTTTCTTT; CDR3aa: CASSQTGQGGTEAFF
d_gene: -; j_gene: TRBJ2-7; v_gene: TRBV7-6; abundance: -; CDR3nt: TGTGCCAGCAGCCCCTTAACTGGTTTACTCGAGCAGTACTTC; CDR3aa: CASSPLTGLLEQYF
d_gene: TRBD2; j_gene: TRBJ2-7; v_gene: TRBV11-2; abundance: -; CDR3nt: TGTGCCAGCAGCTTAATAGCGGGGGGGCAGTACGAGCAGTACTTC; CDR3aa: CASSLIAGGQYEQYF
d_gene: TRBD2; j_gene: TRBJ2-1; v_gene: TRBV4-3; abundance: few; CDR3nt: TGCGCCAGCAGCCCCCGAGCGGGGGGAAGGAATGAGCAGTTCTTC; CDR3aa: CASSPRAGGRNEQFF
d_gene: -; j_gene: TRBJ2-5; v_gene: TRBV18; abundance: -; CDR3nt: TGTGCCAGCTCACCACGTGAGGGTGGCCGCGAGACCCAGTACTTC; CDR3aa: CASSPREGGRETQYF
d_gene: -; j_gene: TRBJ1-4; v_gene: TRBV11-2; abundance: -; CDR3nt: TGTGCCAGCAGCTTAGAGGGGGCATCTAATGAAAAACTGTTTTTT; CDR3aa: CASSLEGASNEKLFF
d_gene: TRBD1; j_gene: TRBJ2-7; v_gene: TRBV5-5; abundance: -; CDR3nt: TGTGCCAGCAGCTCATGGGGACAGACATACGAGCAGTACTTC; CDR3aa: CASSSWGQTYEQYF
d_gene: TRBD1; j_gene: TRBJ1-1; v_gene: TRBV5-1; abundance: -; CDR3nt: TGCGCCAGCGCCACCGGGACAGGGGCGACTGAAGCTTTCTTT; CDR3aa: CASATGTGATEAFF
d_gene: -; j_gene: TRBJ1-1; v_gene: TRBV21-1; abundance: few; CDR3nt: TGTGCCAGCAGTATAAACACTGAAGCTTTCTTT; CDR3aa: CASSINTEAFF
d_gene: -; j_gene: TRBJ2-2; v_gene: TRBV5-1; abundance: -; CDR3nt: TGCGCCAGCAGCTTATTCGGCGGAGGGACCGGGGAGCTGTTTTTT; CDR3aa: CASSLFGGGTGELFF
d_gene: -; j_gene: TRBJ1-3; v_gene: TRBV30; abundance: few; CDR3nt: TGTGCCTGGTCAGACTCTGGAAACACCATATATTTT; CDR3aa: CAWSDSGNTIYF
d_gene: -; j_gene: TRBJ1-1; v_gene: TRBV12-3/TRBV12-4; abundance: -; CDR3nt: TGTGCCAGCACCCTCTTGACTGGGGAAGCTTTCTTT; CDR3aa: CASTLLTGEAFF
d_gene: TRBD1; j_gene: TRBJ1-4; v_gene: TRBV18; abundance: -; CDR3nt: TGTGCCAGCTCACCAGCCCGGGACAGTAATGAAAAACTGTTTTTT; CDR3aa: CASSPARDSNEKLFF
d_gene: -; j_gene: TRBJ2-7; v_gene: TRBV7-9; abundance: once; CDR3nt: TGTGCCAGCAGCCAGTCAGCCCGACAGGACGAGCAGTACTTC; CDR3aa: CASSQSARQDEQYF
d_gene: -; j_gene: TRBJ2-7; v_gene: TRBV9; abundance: -; CDR3nt: TGTGCCAGCAGCGTAGAAAGCCACGAGCAGTACTTC; CDR3aa: CASSVESHEQYF
d_gene: -; j_gene: TRBJ1-1; v_gene: TRBV28; abundance: -; CDR3nt: TGTGCCAGCAGTTTCCACGCGGTTATGAACACTGAAGCTTTCTTT; CDR3aa: CASSFHAVMNTEAFF
d_gene: TRBD1; j_gene: TRBJ1-5; v_gene: TRBV5-5; abundance: -; CDR3nt: TGTGCCAGCAGCCCTGGGACAGGCAATAGCAATCAGCCCCAGCATTTT; CDR3aa: CASSPGTGNSNQPQHF
d_gene: -; j_gene: TRBJ2-7; v_gene: TRBV21-1; abundance: -; CDR3nt: TGTGCCAGCAGCGTTGGGACAGGGGGCTACGAGCAGTACTTC; CDR3aa: CASSVGTGGYEQYF
d_gene: -; j_gene: TRBJ1-2; v_gene: TRBV19; abundance: -; CDR3nt: TGTGCCAGTAGTATTTCCAGGTTTTTAAACTATGGCTACACCTTC; CDR3aa: CASSISRFLNYGYTF
d_gene: TRBD1; j_gene: TRBJ1-3; v_gene: TRBV7-2; abundance: -; CDR3nt: TGTGCCAGCAGCTCCATGGGGACAGGTGCTGGAAACACCATATATTTT; CDR3aa: CASSSMGTGAGNTIYF
d_gene: -; j_gene: TRBJ1-2; v_gene: TRBV25-1; abundance: -; CDR3nt: TGTGCCAGCAGTGAATCTGAGAGGGCCTATGGCTACACCTTC; CDR3aa: CASSESERAYGYTF
d_gene: -; j_gene: TRBJ2-5; v_gene: TRBV5-1; abundance: -; CDR3nt: TGCGCCAGCAGCTTGGCCCCGGGGGGCGGGGCGGAGACCCAGTACTTC; CDR3aa: CASSLAPGGGAETQYF
d_gene: TRBD1; j_gene: TRBJ1-1; v_gene: TRBV6-4; abundance: once; CDR3nt: TGTGCCACACGAACCGACAGGGGACGGGCTGAAGCTTTCTTT; CDR3aa: CATRTDRGRAEAFF
d_gene: -; j_gene: TRBJ1-1; v_gene: TRBV7-2; abundance: -; CDR3nt: TGTGCCAGCCACAGATGGAACACTGAAGCTTTCTTT; CDR3aa: CASHRWNTEAFF
d_gene: -; j_gene: TRBJ1-2; v_gene: TRBV28; abundance: -; CDR3nt: TGTGCCAGCAGCCGAGCAGACAGGCCCAACTATGGCTACACCTTC; CDR3aa: CASSRADRPNYGYTF
d_gene: TRBD2; j_gene: TRBJ2-3; v_gene: TRBV5-1; abundance: -; CDR3nt: TGCGCCAGCAGCTTAGGACTAGCGGGGGAGACAGATACGCAGTATTTT; CDR3aa: CASSLGLAGETDTQYF
d_gene: TRBD1; j_gene: TRBJ1-6; v_gene: TRBV28; abundance: once; CDR3nt: TGTGCCAGCAGGGGACAGGTGACCTCCTATAATTCACCCCTCCACTTT; CDR3aa: CASRGQVTSYNSPLHF
d_gene: TRBD1; j_gene: TRBJ1-6; v_gene: TRBV18; abundance: once; CDR3nt: TGTGCCAGCTCACCATTGGACAGGGATTCACCCCTCCACTTT; CDR3aa: CASSPLDRDSPLHF
d_gene: TRBD1; j_gene: TRBJ1-2; v_gene: TRBV3-1/TRBV3-2; abundance: -; CDR3nt: TGTGCCAGCAGCCAAGGAGGGGGCGGGGGGGGCTACACCTTC; CDR3aa: CASSQGGGGGGYTF
d_gene: -; j_gene: TRBJ1-1; v_gene: TRBV6-5; abundance: -; CDR3nt: TGTGCCAGCAGTTCTTTTAGGGGTGGAACTGAAGCTTTCTTT; CDR3aa: CASSSFRGGTEAFF
d_gene: -; j_gene: TRBJ2-3; v_gene: TRBV10-3; abundance: -; CDR3nt: TGTGCCATCAGTGAGTCGGCGGGGACCGGTAGCACAGATACGCAGTATTTT; CDR3aa: CAISESAGTGSTDTQYF
d_gene: TRBD2; j_gene: TRBJ2-5; v_gene: TRBV18; abundance: -; CDR3nt: TGTGCCAGCTCACCCCAGGAGACTAGCGGCCTAGAGACCCAGTACTTC; CDR3aa: CASSPQETSGLETQYF
d_gene: TRBD1; j_gene: TRBJ2-7; v_gene: TRBV30; abundance: -; CDR3nt: TGTGCCTGGAGTGTAGGTCAGGGGGTCGACGAGCAGTACTTC; CDR3aa: CAWSVGQGVDEQYF
d_gene: -; j_gene: TRBJ1-5; v_gene: TRBV7-2; abundance: once; CDR3nt: TGTGCCAGCAGCGAACCCCCGGACAGCCTATATAGCAATCAGCCCCAGCATTTT; CDR3aa: CASSEPPDSLYSNQPQHF
d_gene: TRBD1; j_gene: TRBJ1-3; v_gene: TRBV19; abundance: -; CDR3nt: TGTGCCAGTAGTGAAGAGACAGGGGGCCACTCTGGAAACACCATATATTTT; CDR3aa: CASSEETGGHSGNTIYF
d_gene: TRBD2; j_gene: TRBJ2-5; v_gene: TRBV14; abundance: -; CDR3nt: TGTGCCAGCAGCCTGTGGTCCGGGGGGAACCAAGAGACCCAGTACTTC; CDR3aa: CASSLWSGGNQETQYF
d_gene: TRBD2; j_gene: TRBJ2-1; v_gene: TRBV7-2; abundance: -; CDR3nt: TGTGCCAGCAGCCATAATCCGGGACTAGCGGGGGGTAACAATGAGCAGTTCTTC; CDR3aa: CASSHNPGLAGGNNEQFF
d_gene: -; j_gene: TRBJ2-1; v_gene: TRBV6-6; abundance: -; CDR3nt: TGTGCCAGCAAACTTATCGAGAGCTCCTACAATGAGCAGTTCTTC; CDR3aa: CASKLIESSYNEQFF
d_gene: -; j_gene: TRBJ1-2; v_gene: TRBV6-5; abundance: once; CDR3nt: TGTGCCAGCAGTTATTCAGGGAACTATGGCTACACCTTC; CDR3aa: CASSYSGNYGYTF
d_gene: TRBD1; j_gene: TRBJ1-1; v_gene: TRBV5-1; abundance: -; CDR3nt: TGCGCCAGCAGCTTATTGGGCGGGACAGGGGGGACCAACACTGAAGCTTTCTTT; CDR3aa: CASSLLGGTGGTNTEAFF
d_gene: TRBD1; j_gene: TRBJ2-7; v_gene: TRBV7-2; abundance: -; CDR3nt: TGTGCCAGCAGCTTAGTAACAGGGGGAGCCTACGAGCAGTACTTC; CDR3aa: CASSLVTGGAYEQYF
d_gene: TRBD1; j_gene: TRBJ1-5; v_gene: TRBV6-1; abundance: -; CDR3nt: TGTGCCAGCAGTGAAGCAATGGGTGACAGGGGACATCAGCCCCAGCATTTT; CDR3aa: CASSEAMGDRGHQPQHF
d_gene: TRBD1; j_gene: TRBJ1-1; v_gene: TRBV6-1; abundance: -; CDR3nt: TGTGCCAGCAGTGGCGGGACAGGGTTGGCGAGGACTGAAGCTTTCTTT; CDR3aa: CASSGGTGLARTEAFF